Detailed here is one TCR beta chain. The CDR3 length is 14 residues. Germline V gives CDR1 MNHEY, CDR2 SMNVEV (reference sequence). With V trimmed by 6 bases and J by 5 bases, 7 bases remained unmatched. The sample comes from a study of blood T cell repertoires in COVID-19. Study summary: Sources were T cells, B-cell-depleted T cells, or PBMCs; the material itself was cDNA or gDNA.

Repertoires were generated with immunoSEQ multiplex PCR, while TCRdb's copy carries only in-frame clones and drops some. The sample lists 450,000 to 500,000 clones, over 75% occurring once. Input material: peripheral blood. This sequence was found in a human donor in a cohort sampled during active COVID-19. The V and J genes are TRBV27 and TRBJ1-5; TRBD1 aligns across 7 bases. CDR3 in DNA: TGTGCCAGCAGCAAACAGGGGTTTGATCAGCCCCAGCATTTT. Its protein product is CASSKQGFDQPQHF.